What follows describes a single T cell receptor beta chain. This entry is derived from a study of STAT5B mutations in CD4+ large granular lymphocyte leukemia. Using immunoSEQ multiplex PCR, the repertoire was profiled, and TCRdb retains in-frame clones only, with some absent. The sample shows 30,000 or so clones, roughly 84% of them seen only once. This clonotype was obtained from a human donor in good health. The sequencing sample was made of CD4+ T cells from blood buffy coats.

CDR3 DNA sequence: TGTGCCAGCAGGGGGGGACAGGGGAACTCACCCCTCCACTTT. Residues: CASRGGQGNSPLHF. The rearrangement uses TRBV11-3 and TRBJ1-6, with 10 bases aligning to TRBD1. V shed 6 bases, J shed 10 bases, and the junction held 6 bases outside the gene matches. Per the germline V gene, CDR1 is SGHNT and CDR2 is YENEEA. The CDR3 runs 14 residues.